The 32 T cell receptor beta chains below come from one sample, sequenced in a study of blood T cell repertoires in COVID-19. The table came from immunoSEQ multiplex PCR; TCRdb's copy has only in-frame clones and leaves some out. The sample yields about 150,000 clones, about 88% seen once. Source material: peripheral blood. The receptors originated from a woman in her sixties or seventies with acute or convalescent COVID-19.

CDR3 region: CATQDERQTGELFF. For the CDR3, the DNA is TGTGCCACCCAGGACGAAAGACAGACCGGGGAGCTGTTTTTT. This sequence joins TRBV19 and TRBJ2-2; perhaps TRBD1 as D (5 bases). The germline CDR1 and CDR2 sequences are LNHDA and SQIVND (reference sequence). The V and J ends lost 10 bases and 5 bases respectively, with 17 bases between them. CDR3 length: 14 amino acids. The whole variable domain, filled in from reference TRBV19 and TRBJ2-2, reads DGGITQSPKYLFRKEGQNVTLSCEQNLNHDAMYWYRQDPGQGLRLIYYSQIVNDFQKGDIAEGYSVSREKKESFPLTVTSAQKNPTAFYLCATQDERQTGELFFGEGSRLTVL.

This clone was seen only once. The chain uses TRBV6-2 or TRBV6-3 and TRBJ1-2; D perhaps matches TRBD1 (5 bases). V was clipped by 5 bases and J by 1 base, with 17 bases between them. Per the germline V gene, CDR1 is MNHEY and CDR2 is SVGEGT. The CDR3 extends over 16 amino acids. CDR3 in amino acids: CASSTMRGPGNYGYTF. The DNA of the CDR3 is TGTGCCAGCAGTACCATGCGGGGCCCGGGTAACTATGGCTACACCTTC.

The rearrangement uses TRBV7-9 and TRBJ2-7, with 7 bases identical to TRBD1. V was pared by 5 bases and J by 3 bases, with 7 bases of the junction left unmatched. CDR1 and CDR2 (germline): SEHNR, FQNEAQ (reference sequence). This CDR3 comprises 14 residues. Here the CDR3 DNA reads TGTGCCAGCAGCACGGACAGGCAACTCTACGAGCAGTACTTC. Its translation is CASSTDRQLYEQYF.

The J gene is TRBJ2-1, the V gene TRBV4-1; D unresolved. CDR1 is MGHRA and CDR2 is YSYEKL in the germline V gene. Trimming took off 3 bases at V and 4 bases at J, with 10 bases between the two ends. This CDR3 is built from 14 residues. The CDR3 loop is CASSHAREYNEQFF. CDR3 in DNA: TGCGCCAGCAGCCACGCTCGAGAGTACAATGAGCAGTTCTTC.

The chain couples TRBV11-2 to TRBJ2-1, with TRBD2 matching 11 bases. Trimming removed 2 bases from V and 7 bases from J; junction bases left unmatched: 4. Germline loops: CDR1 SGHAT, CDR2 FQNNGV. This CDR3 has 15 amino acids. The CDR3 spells CASSLSSGGFNEQFF. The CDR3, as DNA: TGTGCCAGCAGCTTATCTAGCGGGGGGTTTAATGAGCAGTTCTTC.

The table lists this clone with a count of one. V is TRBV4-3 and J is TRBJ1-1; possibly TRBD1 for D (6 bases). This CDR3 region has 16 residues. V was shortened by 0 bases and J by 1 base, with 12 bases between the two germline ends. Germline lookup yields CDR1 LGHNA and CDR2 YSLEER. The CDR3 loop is CASSQEGGPTNTEAFF. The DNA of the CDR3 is TGCGCCAGCAGCCAAGAGGGGGGGCCGACGAACACTGAAGCTTTCTTT.

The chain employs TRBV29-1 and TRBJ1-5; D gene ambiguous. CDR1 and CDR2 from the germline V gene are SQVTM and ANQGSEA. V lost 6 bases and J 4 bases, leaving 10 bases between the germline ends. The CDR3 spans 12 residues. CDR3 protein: CSVRTENQPQHF. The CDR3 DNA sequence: TGCAGCGTCCGGACTGAGAATCAGCCCCAGCATTTT.

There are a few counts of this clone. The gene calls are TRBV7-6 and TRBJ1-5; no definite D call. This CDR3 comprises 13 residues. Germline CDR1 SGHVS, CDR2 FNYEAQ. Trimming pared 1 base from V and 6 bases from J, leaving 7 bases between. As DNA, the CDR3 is TGTGCCAGCAGCTTAGGACTTACTCAGCCCCAGCATTTT. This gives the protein CASSLGLTQPQHF.

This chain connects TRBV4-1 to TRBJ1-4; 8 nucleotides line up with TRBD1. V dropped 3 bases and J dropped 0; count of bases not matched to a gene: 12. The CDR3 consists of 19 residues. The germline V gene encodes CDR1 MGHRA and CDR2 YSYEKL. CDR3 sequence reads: CASSQHLDREIATNEKLFF. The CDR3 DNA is TGCGCCAGCAGCCAGCATTTGGACAGGGAAATTGCAACTAATGAAAAACTGTTTTTT.

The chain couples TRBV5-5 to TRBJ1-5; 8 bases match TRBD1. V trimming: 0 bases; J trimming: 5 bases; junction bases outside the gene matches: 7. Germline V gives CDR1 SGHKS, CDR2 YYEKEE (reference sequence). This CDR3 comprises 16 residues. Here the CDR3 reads CASSLGGRGPYQPQHF. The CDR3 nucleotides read TGTGCCAGCAGCTTGGGAGGCAGGGGGCCGTATCAGCCCCAGCATTTT.

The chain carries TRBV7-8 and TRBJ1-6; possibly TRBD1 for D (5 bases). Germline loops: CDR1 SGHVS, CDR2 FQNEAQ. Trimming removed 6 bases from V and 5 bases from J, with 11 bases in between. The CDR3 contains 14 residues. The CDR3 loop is CASRQGANNSPLHF. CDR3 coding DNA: TGTGCCAGCAGACAAGGGGCCAATAATTCACCCCTCCACTTT.

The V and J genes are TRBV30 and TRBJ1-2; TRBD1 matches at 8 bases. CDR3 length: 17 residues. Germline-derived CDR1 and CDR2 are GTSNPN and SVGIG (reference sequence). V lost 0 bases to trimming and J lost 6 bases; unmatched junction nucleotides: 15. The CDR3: CAWSVPPPDRERHGYTF. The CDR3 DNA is TGTGCCTGGAGTGTACCCCCCCCGGACAGGGAGCGGCATGGCTACACCTTC.

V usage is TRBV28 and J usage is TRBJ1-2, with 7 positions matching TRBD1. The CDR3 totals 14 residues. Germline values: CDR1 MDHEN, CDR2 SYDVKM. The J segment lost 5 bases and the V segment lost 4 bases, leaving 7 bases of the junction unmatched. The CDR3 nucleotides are TGTGCCAGCAGTTCAGGGGGAAAAGGGTATGGCTACACCTTC. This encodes CASSSGGKGYGYTF.

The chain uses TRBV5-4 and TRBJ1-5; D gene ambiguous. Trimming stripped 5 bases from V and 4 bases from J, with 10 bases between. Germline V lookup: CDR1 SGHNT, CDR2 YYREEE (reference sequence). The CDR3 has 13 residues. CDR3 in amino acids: CASRRVLNQPQHF. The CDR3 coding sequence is TGTGCCAGCAGACGGGTCCTTAATCAGCCCCAGCATTTT.

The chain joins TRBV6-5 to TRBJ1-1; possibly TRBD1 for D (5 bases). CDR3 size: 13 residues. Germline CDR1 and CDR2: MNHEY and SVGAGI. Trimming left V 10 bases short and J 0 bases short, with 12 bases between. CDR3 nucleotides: TGTGCCACCGCGGGACGGATGAACACTGAAGCTTTCTTT. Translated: CATAGRMNTEAFF.

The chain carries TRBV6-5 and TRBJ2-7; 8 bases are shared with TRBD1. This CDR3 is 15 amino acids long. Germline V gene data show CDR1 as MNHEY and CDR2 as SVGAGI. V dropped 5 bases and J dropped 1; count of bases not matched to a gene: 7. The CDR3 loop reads CASSLTDRVSYEQYF. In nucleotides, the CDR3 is TGTGCCAGCAGTCTAACGGACAGGGTGTCCTACGAGCAGTACTTC.

In DNA form, the CDR3 reads TGCGCCAGCAGCCAAGGCCGGCGCGTGAGGGACACTGAAGCTTTCTTT. It is translated as CASSQGRRVRDTEAFF. The rearrangement links TRBV4-3 to TRBJ1-1; D not resolved. The germline V gene encodes CDR1 LGHNA and CDR2 YSLEER. V was pared by 1 base and J by 3 bases, with 15 bases between. The CDR3 sequence is 16 residues long.

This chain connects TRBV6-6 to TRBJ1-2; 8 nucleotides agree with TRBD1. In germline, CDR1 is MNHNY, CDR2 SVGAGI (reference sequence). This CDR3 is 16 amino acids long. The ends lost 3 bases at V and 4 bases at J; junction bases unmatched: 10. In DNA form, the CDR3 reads TGTGCCAGCAGTTATCCCCTCGGACAGGGCTCCTATGGCTACACCTTC. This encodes CASSYPLGQGSYGYTF.

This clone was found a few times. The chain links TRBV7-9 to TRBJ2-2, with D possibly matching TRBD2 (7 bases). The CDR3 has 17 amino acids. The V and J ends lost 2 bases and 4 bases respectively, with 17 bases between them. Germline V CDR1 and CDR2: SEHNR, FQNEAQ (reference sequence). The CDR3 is CASSLKPGGDSTGELFF. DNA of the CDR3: TGTGCCAGCAGCTTAAAACCGGGGGGCGATAGCACCGGGGAGCTGTTTTTT. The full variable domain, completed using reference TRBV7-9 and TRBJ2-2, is DTGVSQNPRHKITKRGQNVTFRCDPISEHNRLYWYRQTLGQGPEFLTYFQNEAQLEKSRLLSDRFSAERPKGSFSTLEIQRTEQGDSAMYLCASSLKPGGDSTGELFFGEGSRLTVL.

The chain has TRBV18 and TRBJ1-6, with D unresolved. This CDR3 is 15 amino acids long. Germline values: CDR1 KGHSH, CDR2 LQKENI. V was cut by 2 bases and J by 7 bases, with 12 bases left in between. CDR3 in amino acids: CASSPKADSNSPLHF. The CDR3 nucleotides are TGTGCCAGCTCACCAAAGGCAGACTCAAATTCACCCCTCCACTTT.

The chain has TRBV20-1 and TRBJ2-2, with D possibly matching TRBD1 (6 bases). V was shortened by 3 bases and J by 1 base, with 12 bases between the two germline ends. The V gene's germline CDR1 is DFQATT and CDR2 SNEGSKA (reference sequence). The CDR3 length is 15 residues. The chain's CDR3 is CSASRDTRNTGELFF. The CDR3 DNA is TGCAGTGCTAGTCGGGACACACGGAACACCGGGGAGCTGTTTTTT.

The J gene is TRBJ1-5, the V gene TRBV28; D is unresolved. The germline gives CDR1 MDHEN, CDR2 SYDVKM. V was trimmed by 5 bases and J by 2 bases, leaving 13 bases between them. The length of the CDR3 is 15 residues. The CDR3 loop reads CASSPQRARNQPQHF. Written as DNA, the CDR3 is TGTGCCAGCAGTCCCCAGAGGGCCCGCAATCAGCCCCAGCATTTT.

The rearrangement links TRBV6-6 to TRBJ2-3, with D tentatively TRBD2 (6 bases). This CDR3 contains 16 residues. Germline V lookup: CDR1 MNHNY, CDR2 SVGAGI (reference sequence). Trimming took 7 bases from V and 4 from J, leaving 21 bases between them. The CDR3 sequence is CASTYAMGSGADTQYF. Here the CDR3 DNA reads TGTGCCAGCACCTACGCGATGGGTTCGGGGGCAGATACGCAGTATTTT.

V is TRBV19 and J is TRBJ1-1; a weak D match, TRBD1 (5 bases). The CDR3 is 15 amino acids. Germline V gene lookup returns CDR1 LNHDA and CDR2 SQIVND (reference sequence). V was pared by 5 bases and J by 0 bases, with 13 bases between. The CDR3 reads CASSPSGGMNTEAFF. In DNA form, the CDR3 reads TGTGCCAGTAGTCCATCTGGGGGGATGAACACTGAAGCTTTCTTT.

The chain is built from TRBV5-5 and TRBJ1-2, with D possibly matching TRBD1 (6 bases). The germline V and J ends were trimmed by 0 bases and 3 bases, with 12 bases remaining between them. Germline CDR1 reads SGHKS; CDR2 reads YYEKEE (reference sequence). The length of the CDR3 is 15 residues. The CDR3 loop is CASSLVQGRHYGYTF. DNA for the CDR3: TGTGCCAGCAGCTTGGTTCAGGGGCGACACTATGGCTACACCTTC. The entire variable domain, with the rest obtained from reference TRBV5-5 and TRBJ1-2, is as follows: DAGVTQSPTHLIKTRGQQVTLRCSPISGHKSVSWYQQVLGQGPQFIFQYYEKEERGRGNFPDRFSARQFPNYSSELNVNALLLGDSALYLCASSLVQGRHYGYTFGSGTRLTVV.

The CDR3 DNA reads TGTGCCAGTAGTATCTTAACGCCTACAACTAATGAAAAACTGTTTTTT. It encodes CASSILTPTTNEKLFF. The V and J genes are TRBV19 and TRBJ1-4; D gene uncertain. The CDR3 consists of 16 residues. V was trimmed by 3 bases and J by 0 bases, leaving 11 bases between them. Germline V gene data show CDR1 as LNHDA and CDR2 as SQIVND (reference sequence).

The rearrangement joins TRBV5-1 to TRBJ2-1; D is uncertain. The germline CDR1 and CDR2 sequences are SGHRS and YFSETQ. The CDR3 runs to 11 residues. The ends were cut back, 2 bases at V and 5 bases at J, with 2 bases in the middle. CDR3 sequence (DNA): TGCGCCAGCAGCTTCAACAATGAGCAGTTCTTC. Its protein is CASSFNNEQFF.

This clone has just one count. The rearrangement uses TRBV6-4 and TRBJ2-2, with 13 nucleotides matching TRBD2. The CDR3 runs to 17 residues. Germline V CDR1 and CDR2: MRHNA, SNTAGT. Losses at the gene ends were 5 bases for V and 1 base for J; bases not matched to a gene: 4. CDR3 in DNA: TGTGCCAGCAGTCCCTGGACTAGCGGGGGGAACACCGGGGAGCTGTTTTTT. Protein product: CASSPWTSGGNTGELFF.

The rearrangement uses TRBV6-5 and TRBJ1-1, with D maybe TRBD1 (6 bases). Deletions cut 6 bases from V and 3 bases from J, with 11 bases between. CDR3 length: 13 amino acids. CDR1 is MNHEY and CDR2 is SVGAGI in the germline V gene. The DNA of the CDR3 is TGTGCCAGCAGGACAGGCCGGGACACTGAAGCTTTCTTT. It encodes CASRTGRDTEAFF.

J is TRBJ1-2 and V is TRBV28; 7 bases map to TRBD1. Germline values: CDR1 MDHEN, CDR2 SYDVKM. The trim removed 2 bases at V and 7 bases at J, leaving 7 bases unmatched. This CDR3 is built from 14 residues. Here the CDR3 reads CASSLLRGVSGYTF. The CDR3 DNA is TGTGCCAGCAGTTTACTCAGGGGGGTGTCTGGCTACACCTTC.

The CDR3, as DNA: TGTGCCACCAGTGACGCGACAAGTCCTTTCCATGAGCAGTTCTTC. Translation gives CATSDATSPFHEQFF. The chain has TRBV24-1 and TRBJ2-1; D gene unclear. With 4 bases removed from V and 8 bases from J, the gap between germline ends came to 17 bases. The germline V gene has CDR1 KGHDR and CDR2 SFDVKD. This CDR3 is 15 amino acids long.

The CDR3 DNA sequence: TGCGCCAGCAGTGAGTCGACCAGGGTGGGGAACACCATATATTTT. Its protein is CASSESTRVGNTIYF. This chain connects TRBV10-2 to TRBJ1-3; possible D gene TRBD1, 5 bases. The germline CDR1 and CDR2 sequences are WSHSY and SAAADI. This CDR3 comprises 15 residues. V lost 0 bases and J 7 bases, leaving 13 bases between the germline ends.